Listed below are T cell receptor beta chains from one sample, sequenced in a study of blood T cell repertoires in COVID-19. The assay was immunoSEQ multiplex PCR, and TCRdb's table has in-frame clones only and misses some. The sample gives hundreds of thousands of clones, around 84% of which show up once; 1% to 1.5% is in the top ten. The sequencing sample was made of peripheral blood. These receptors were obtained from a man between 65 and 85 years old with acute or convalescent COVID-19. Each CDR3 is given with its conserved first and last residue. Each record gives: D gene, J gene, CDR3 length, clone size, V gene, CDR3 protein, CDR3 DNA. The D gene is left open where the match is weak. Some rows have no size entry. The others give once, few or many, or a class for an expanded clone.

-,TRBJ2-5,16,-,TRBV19,CASSDQFRGGGETQYF,TGTGCCAGTAGTGACCAGTTTAGGGGCGGAGGGGAGACCCAGTACTTC
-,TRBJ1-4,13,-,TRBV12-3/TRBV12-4,CASSLGGREKLFF,TGTGCCAGCAGTTTGGGGGGTCGGGAAAAACTGTTTTTT
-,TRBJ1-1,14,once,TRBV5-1,CASSPQGGDTEAFF,TGCGCCAGCAGCCCCCAGGGTGGGGACACTGAAGCTTTCTTT
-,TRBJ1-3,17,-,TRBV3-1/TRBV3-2,CASSHRQAILSGNTIYF,TGTGCCAGCAGCCATAGACAGGCCATCCTCTCTGGAAACACCATATATTTT
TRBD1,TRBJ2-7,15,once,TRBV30,CAWSALTGVGYEQYF,TGTGCCTGGAGTGCCTTGACAGGGGTTGGGTACGAGCAGTACTTC
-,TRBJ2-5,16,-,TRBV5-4,CASSLGRLGGQETQYF,TGTGCCAGCAGCTTGGGTCGGTTAGGAGGGCAAGAGACCCAGTACTTC
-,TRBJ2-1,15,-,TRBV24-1,CATSDRAGSINEQFF,TGTGCCACCAGTGATCGGGCGGGAAGTATCAATGAGCAGTTCTTC
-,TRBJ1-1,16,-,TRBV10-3,CAISESKWQGNTEAFF,TGTGCCATCAGTGAGTCGAAGTGGCAGGGGAACACTGAAGCTTTCTTT
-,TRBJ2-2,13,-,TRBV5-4,CASSSLSAGELFF,TGTGCCAGCAGCTCCCTTAGCGCCGGGGAGCTGTTTTTT
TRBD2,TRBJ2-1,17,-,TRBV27,CASSLRLASSTYNEQFF,TGTGCCAGCAGTTTAAGACTAGCGTCCAGTACCTACAATGAGCAGTTCTTC
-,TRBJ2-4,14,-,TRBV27,CASTDSFLLSIQYF,TGTGCCAGCACAGACAGTTTTCTCCTGAGCATTCAGTACTTC
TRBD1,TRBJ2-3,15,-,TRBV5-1,CASSITGGRTDTQYF,TGCGCCAGCAGCATAACAGGGGGCCGAACAGATACGCAGTATTTT
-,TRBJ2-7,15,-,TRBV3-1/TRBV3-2,CASSLRQESSYEQYF,TGTGCCAGCAGCCTCAGACAGGAGAGCTCCTACGAGCAGTACTTC
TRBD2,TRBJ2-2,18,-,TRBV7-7,CASSLGAGGVTVTGELFF,TGTGCCAGCAGTTTAGGCGCGGGGGGCGTGACCGTTACCGGGGAGCTGTTTTTT
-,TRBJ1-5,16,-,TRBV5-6,CASSLTTGGDNQPQHF,TGTGCCAGCAGCTTGACAACCGGCGGGGACAATCAGCCCCAGCATTTT
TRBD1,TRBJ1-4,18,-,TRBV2,CASSGDPGQGTINEKLFF,TGTGCCAGCAGTGGGGATCCGGGACAGGGGACAATTAATGAAAAACTGTTTTTT
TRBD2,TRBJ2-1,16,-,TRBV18,CASSPPASGIYNEQFF,TGTGCCAGCTCACCACCGGCTAGCGGTATATACAATGAGCAGTTCTTC
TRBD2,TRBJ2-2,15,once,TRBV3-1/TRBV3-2,CASSRAGGSTGELFF,TGTGCCAGCAGCCGGGCGGGAGGTTCGACCGGGGAGCTGTTTTTT
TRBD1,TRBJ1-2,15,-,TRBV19,CASSIEGQGNYGYTF,TGTGCCAGTAGTATAGAGGGACAGGGCAACTATGGCTACACCTTC
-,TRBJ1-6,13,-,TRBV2,CASSVQRNSPLHF,TGTGCCAGCAGTGTCCAGCGAAATTCACCCCTCCACTTT
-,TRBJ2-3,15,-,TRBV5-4,CASSLDGALVDTQYF,TGTGCCAGCAGCTTAGATGGAGCCTTGGTAGATACGCAGTATTTT
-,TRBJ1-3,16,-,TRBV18,CASSPSRGNSGNTIYF,TGTGCCAGCTCACCCTCGCGGGGAAACTCTGGAAACACCATATATTTT
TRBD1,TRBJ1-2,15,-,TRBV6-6,CASSPRTTGNYGYTF,TGTGCCAGCAGTCCCCGTACGACAGGGAACTATGGCTACACCTTC
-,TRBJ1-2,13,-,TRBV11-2,CASSLETSGTILF,TGTGCCAGCAGCTTAGAAACTTCCGGGACAATCTTATTC